These 19 T cell receptor beta chains share one sample of origin, sequenced in a study of post-analysis software for immune sequencing data. Unique molecular identifiers were carried by the TCR beta cDNA libraries. TCRdb re-derived calls from the PCR reads in MiXCR, one entry per CDR3 protein. The sample contains about 760,000 distinct CDR3 sequences, 25% to 30% of which appear only once. What these receptors recognize is not known. Study findings and constraints: TRBV segments more frequent in patients than in controls numbered roughly 5 and included TRBV5-6, TRBV5-1 and TRBV20-1.

The sequenced sample consisted of blood. The receptors were sampled from a girl between 10 and 17 years old with multiple sclerosis.

The rearrangement joins TRBV10-3 to TRBJ2-5; possible D gene TRBD2, 6 bases. Looked up from germline, CDR1 is ENHRY and CDR2 is SYGVKD. This CDR3 is built from 13 residues. Trimming removed 3 bases at V and 11 bases at J, with 16 bases between. CDR3 DNA: TGTGCCATCAGTGAACCCGTTTCGGGAGAGCAGTACTTC. It translates to CAISEPVSGEQYF.

The chain couples TRBV9 to TRBJ2-1, with TRBD1 matching 7 bases. Germline lookup yields CDR1 SGDLS and CDR2 YYNGEE. V shed 3 bases, J shed 1 base, and the junction held 4 bases outside the gene matches. The CDR3 contains 15 residues. The CDR3 coding sequence is TGTGCCAGCAGCGAACAGACAGGGTCCTACAATGAGCAGTTCTTC. The encoded protein is CASSEQTGSYNEQFF.

The chain is built from TRBV12-3 or TRBV12-4 and TRBJ2-2; D gene uncertain. The CDR3 totals 13 residues. V lost 2 bases, J lost 7 bases, and 8 bases lay in between. This CDR3 is CASSLIGGGELFF. In nucleotides, the CDR3 is TGTGCCAGCAGTTTAATAGGCGGCGGGGAGCTGTTTTTT.

V usage is TRBV11-2 and J usage is TRBJ2-1; TRBD1 might be the D (5 bases). Germline V gene sequence: CDR1 SGHAT, CDR2 FQNNGV. This CDR3 is built from 16 residues. Trimming cost V 5 bases and J 8 bases, with 22 bases left between them. CDR3 loop: CASSPIRAKGIDEQFF. DNA of the CDR3: TGTGCCAGCAGCCCGATCCGGGCCAAGGGGATCGATGAGCAGTTCTTC. Supplemented by reference TRBV11-2 and TRBJ2-1, the full variable domain reads EAGVAQSPRYKIIEKRQSVAFWCNPISGHATLYWYQQILGQGPKLLIQFQNNGVVDDSQLPKDRFSAERLKGVDSTLKIQPAKLEDSAVYLCASSPIRAKGIDEQFFGPGTRLTVL.

This clonotype was observed a few times. The chain carries TRBV9 and TRBJ2-5, with TRBD2 matching over 12 bases. V lost 2 bases and J lost 4; bases outside the gene matches: 6. The CDR3 is 16 amino acids. Per the germline V gene, CDR1 is SGDLS and CDR2 is YYNGEE. CDR3 residues: CASSVGGGLAGETQYF. CDR3 nucleotide sequence: TGTGCCAGCAGCGTCGGGGGGGGACTAGCGGGAGAGACCCAGTACTTC.

The chain has TRBV7-9 and TRBJ1-1, with D perhaps TRBD1 (5 bases). The CDR3 consists of 14 residues. V was cut by 5 bases and J by 1 base, with 11 bases left in between. Per the germline V gene, CDR1 is SEHNR and CDR2 is FQNEAQ (reference sequence). CDR3 amino acids: CASSPWTKNTEAFF. Written as DNA, the CDR3 is TGTGCCAGCAGCCCCTGGACAAAGAACACTGAAGCTTTCTTT.

The rearrangement joins TRBV28 to TRBJ2-2; the D gene is possibly TRBD1 (6 bases). The CDR3 consists of 12 residues. Trimming cost V 6 bases and J 6 bases, with 8 bases left between them. Germline values: CDR1 MDHEN, CDR2 SYDVKM. The CDR3 spells CASSEGAGELFF. CDR3 bases: TGTGCCAGCAGCGAGGGGGCCGGGGAGCTGTTTTTT. The variable domain in full, completed from reference TRBV28 and TRBJ2-2, reads DVKVTQSSRYLVKRTGEKVFLECVQDMDHENMFWYRQDPGLGLRLIYFSYDVKMKEKGDIPEGYSVSREKKERFSLILESASTNQTSMYLCASSEGAGELFFGEGSRLTVL.

About this clonotype itself: A read error may produce the germline difference seen at one junction end. The genes are TRBV7-2 and TRBJ2-1, with 8 bases fitting TRBD2. This CDR3 contains 16 residues. Germline V CDR1 and CDR2: SGHTA, FQGNSA. As DNA, the CDR3 is TGTGCCAGCAGCCCCGCTGGTGCAGCGGGAGTCAATGGGCAGTTCTTC. It translates to CASSPAGAAGVNGQFF.

The chain has TRBV20-1 and TRBJ1-1; TRBD1 agrees at 7 bases. Germline CDR1 reads DFQATT; CDR2 reads SNEGSKA (reference sequence). This CDR3 is built from 14 residues. Trimming at V came to 7 bases and at J to 1 base, leaving 9 bases not matched to a gene. Written as DNA, the CDR3 is TGCAGTGAAAGAGGGGGCGGGGGGAACACTGAAGCTTTCTTT. This gives the protein CSERGGGGNTEAFF.

This clonotype was observed a handful of times. This sequence joins TRBV13 and TRBJ2-1; 8 positions match TRBD1. This CDR3 spans 12 amino acids. From germline, CDR1 is PRHDT and CDR2 FYEKMQ (reference sequence). Unmatched junction bases numbered 6, after V lost 5 bases and J lost 12 bases. The CDR3 reads CASSPQGARQFF. As DNA, the CDR3 is TGTGCCAGCAGCCCCCAGGGGGCGCGGCAGTTCTTC.

The genes are TRBV5-1 and TRBJ1-6; D possibly corresponds to TRBD1 (6 bases). The germline V and J ends were trimmed by 2 bases and 7 bases, with 13 bases remaining between them. The length of the CDR3 is 15 residues. Germline V CDR1 and CDR2: SGHRS, YFSETQ. CDR3 amino acids: CASSLQGTENSPLHF. The CDR3 DNA follows: TGCGCCAGCAGCTTACAGGGAACGGAGAATTCACCCCTCCACTTT. The full variable domain, with the rest looked up from reference TRBV5-1 and TRBJ1-6, is KAGVTQTPRYLIKTRGQQVTLSCSPISGHRSVSWYQQTPGQGLQFLFEYFSETQRNKGNFPGRFSGRQFSNSRSEMNVSTLELGDSALYLCASSLQGTENSPLHFGNGTRLTVT.

V usage is TRBV9 and J usage is TRBJ2-7, with 8 bases lining up with TRBD2. With V trimmed by 0 bases and J by 0 bases, 2 bases remained unmatched. The CDR3 spans 15 residues. Germline V lookup: CDR1 SGDLS, CDR2 YYNGEE. The CDR3 DNA is TGTGCCAGCAGCGTAGGCGGGAGGCCCTCCTACGAGCAGTACTTC. It yields the protein CASSVGGRPSYEQYF.

The gene calls are TRBV5-1 and TRBJ2-5; the match to TRBD1 covers 7 bases. V shed 4 bases, J shed 5 bases, and the junction held 5 bases outside the gene matches. Germline V gene sequence: CDR1 SGHRS, CDR2 YFSETQ. The CDR3 is 13 residues long. The CDR3 DNA reads as TGCGCCAGCAGCCCGACAGGGATGGAGACCCAGTACTTC. Translating it yields CASSPTGMETQYF.

The chain uses TRBV10-3 and TRBJ1-1; a weak D match, TRBD1 (6 bases). Germline V CDR1 and CDR2: ENHRY, SYGVKD. V was clipped by 10 bases and J by 8 bases, with 14 bases between them. This CDR3 region has 11 residues. Here the CDR3 reads CASLRGSEAFF. The CDR3 nucleotides are TGTGCCAGCCTCAGGGGTTCCGAAGCTTTCTTT.

This clonotype has just a few counts. The rearrangement uses TRBV6-1 and TRBJ2-1; perhaps TRBD2 as D (6 bases). Germline CDR1 MNHNS, CDR2 SASEGT. The CDR3 sequence is 16 residues long. V lost 1 base to trimming and J lost 4 bases, with 14 bases between them. CDR3 in amino acids: CASSEEGGSGYNEQFF. The CDR3 DNA reads TGTGCCAGCAGTGAAGAAGGTGGTAGCGGTTACAATGAGCAGTTCTTC.

There are a few counts of this clonotype. The chain combines TRBV27 with TRBJ1-4; D remains ambiguous. V lost 4 bases and J 10 bases, leaving 10 bases between the germline ends. The CDR3 is 12 amino acids. Germline loops: CDR1 MNHEY, CDR2 SMNVEV (reference sequence). As DNA, the CDR3 is TGTGCCAGCAGTTCTCAGGTTGGAAAACTGTTTTTT. This translates into CASSSQVGKLFF.

The DNA for the CDR3 is TGCAGCGTTGTAGATCCGGGAACTGAAGCTTTCTTT. This gives the protein CSVVDPGTEAFF. This rearrangement joins TRBV29-1 to TRBJ1-1; D uncertain. CDR3 length: 12 amino acids. Germline values: CDR1 SQVTM, CDR2 ANQGSEA. V lost 4 bases to trimming and J lost 5 bases, with 11 bases between them.

The chain couples TRBV7-9 to TRBJ2-6; 7 nucleotides agree with TRBD1. V shed 0 bases and J 0 bases; nucleotides not matched to a gene: 8. Germline V gene data show CDR1 as SEHNR and CDR2 as FQNEAQ (reference sequence). CDR3 length: 19 amino acids. The CDR3 nucleotides are TGTGCCAGCAGCTTAGCCCGGGGACAGTACAACTCTGGGGCCAACGTCCTGACTTTC. Translated: CASSLARGQYNSGANVLTF.

This clonotype was counted a few times. The chain combines TRBV4-2 with TRBJ2-3; 11 nucleotides line up with TRBD2. The CDR3 sequence is 17 residues long. The germline V gene encodes CDR1 LGHNA and CDR2 YNFKEQ. J lost 0 bases, V lost 2 bases, and 4 bases had no gene match. The CDR3 is CASSQLLAGDSTDTQYF. The CDR3, as DNA: TGTGCCAGCAGCCAACTACTAGCGGGGGATAGCACAGATACGCAGTATTTT.